The 9 T cell receptor beta chains below were found in one sample sequenced in a study of metastatic and nonmetastatic thyroid tumors. Each patient came to thyroid surgery without any prior treatment (of any kind). TCRdb redid the clone calls on the PCR reads using MiXCR. The sample shows thousands of clones, 25% to 40% of them seen only once. The specimen was tumor tissue. The source of these receptors is a female donor with papillary thyroid cancer or a benign thyroid nodule (not recorded which). Some clones in this sample may be carry-over from other donors' samples.

This chain joins TRBV4-1 and TRBJ1-5; TRBD1 is a possible D gene (5 bases). The CDR3 contains 14 residues. V lost 4 bases, J lost 3 bases, and 10 bases lay in between. CDR1 MGHRA and CDR2 YSYEKL come from the germline V gene. Here the CDR3 reads CASSPDSFNQPQHF. The CDR3 nucleotides are TGCGCCAGCAGCCCTGACAGTTTCAATCAGCCCCAGCATTTT.

The CDR3 DNA reads TGCGCCAGCAGCTTGGAGGTAGCGGGATCAGATACGCAGTATTTT. Its translation: CASSLEVAGSDTQYF. The chain employs TRBV5-1 and TRBJ2-3; TRBD2 agrees at 8 bases. From germline, CDR1 is SGHRS and CDR2 YFSETQ. The trim removed 0 bases at V and 4 bases at J, leaving 4 bases unmatched. The CDR3 is 15 amino acids.

In this sample, this clone turned up a few times. The genes are TRBV19 and TRBJ2-1; 12 nucleotides align to TRBD2. The germline V gene encodes CDR1 LNHDA and CDR2 SQIVND (reference sequence). J was trimmed by 4 bases and V by 5 bases; bases with no gene match: 0. The CDR3 extends over 14 amino acids. The CDR3 nucleotides read TGTGCCAGTAGTCTAGCGGGGGGGTACAATGAGCAGTTCTTC. Translating gives CASSLAGGYNEQFF.

Only a few counts were recorded for this clone. The V and J genes are TRBV6-2 or TRBV6-3 and TRBJ2-2; possibly TRBD2 for D (5 bases). Trimming left V 6 bases short and J 4 bases short, with 9 bases between. Germline V gives CDR1 MNHEY, CDR2 SVGEGT. This CDR3 comprises 13 residues. Here the CDR3 DNA reads TGTGCCAGCAGGGACTTTGGCACCGGGGAGCTGTTTTTT. It encodes CASRDFGTGELFF.

A few counts support this clone. The gene calls are TRBV28 and TRBJ2-7; D not certain. Trimming shortened V by 6 bases and J by 7 bases, and 13 bases separated the two germline ends. Germline assignment: CDR1 MDHEN and CDR2 SYDVKM. The CDR3 runs 12 residues. CDR3 coding DNA: TGTGCCAGCAGGATAGGGTCACGGGAGCAGTACTTC. This translates into CASRIGSREQYF. The full variable domain, rest sourced from reference TRBV28 and TRBJ2-7, is DVKVTQSSRYLVKRTGEKVFLECVQDMDHENMFWYRQDPGLGLRLIYFSYDVKMKEKGDIPEGYSVSREKKERFSLILESASTNQTSMYLCASRIGSREQYFGPGTRLTVT.

For this clone: The junction differs from germline at one of its ends, possibly a read error. The chain employs TRBV20-1 and TRBJ2-7, with 8 bases that match TRBD1. The V gene's germline CDR1 is DFQATT and CDR2 SNEGSKA (reference sequence). The CDR3 totals 14 residues. As DNA, the CDR3 is TGCAGTGCTCGGACAGGGCTGTGGTCCTACGAGCAGTACTTT. It specifies CSARTGLWSYEQYF.

This clone was seen just once. The CDR3, as DNA: TGCAGTGAGAGAGGGTCGGGCGGAAAAACTTACGAGCAGTACTTC. Translated, it gives CSERGSGGKTYEQYF. V gene TRBV20-1 combines with J gene TRBJ2-7; D may be TRBD2 (5 bases). V shed 7 bases and J shed 4 bases, with 23 bases lying between them. This CDR3 is built from 15 residues. Per germline, CDR1 DFQATT and CDR2 SNEGSKA (reference sequence).

This clone was counted a few times. The genes are TRBV6-5 and TRBJ2-2, with D unresolved. The germline gives CDR1 MNHEY, CDR2 SVGAGI. Trimming stripped 7 bases from V and 5 bases from J, with 8 bases between. This CDR3 contains 12 residues. CDR3 nucleotide sequence: TGTGCCAGCATTAGTTTAACCGGGGAGCTGTTTTTT. Its protein is CASISLTGELFF.

The gene calls are TRBV6-1 and TRBJ1-6; 7 nucleotides line up with TRBD1. CDR3 length: 16 residues. J was trimmed by 0 bases and V by 7 bases; bases with no gene match: 6. Germline CDR1 MNHNS, CDR2 SASEGT. CDR3 protein: CASTKTGSSYNSPLHF. The CDR3 DNA reads TGTGCCAGCACTAAGACAGGGAGCTCCTATAATTCACCCCTCCACTTT.